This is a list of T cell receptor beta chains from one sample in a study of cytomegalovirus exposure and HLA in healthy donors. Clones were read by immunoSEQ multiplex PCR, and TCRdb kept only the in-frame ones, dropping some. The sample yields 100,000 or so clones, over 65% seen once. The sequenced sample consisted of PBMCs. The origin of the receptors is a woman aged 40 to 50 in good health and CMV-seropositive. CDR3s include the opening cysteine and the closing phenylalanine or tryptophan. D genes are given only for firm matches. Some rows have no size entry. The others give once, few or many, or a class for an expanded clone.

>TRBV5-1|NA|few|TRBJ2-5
TGCGCCAGCAGCTTGGAGGGGCCGGAGACCCAGTACTTC
CASSLEGPETQYF
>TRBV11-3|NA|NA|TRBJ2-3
TGTGCCAGCAGCTTACTTGGGCCCACAGATACGCAGTATTTT
CASSLLGPTDTQYF
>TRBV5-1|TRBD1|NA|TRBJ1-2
TGCGCCAGCACCGACGAGGGACAGGGGGGCGGATATGGCTACACCTTC
CASTDEGQGGGYGYTF
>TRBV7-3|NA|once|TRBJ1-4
TGTGCCAGCAGACCAACCGTAAGGGGCGAAAAACTGTTTTTT
CASRPTVRGEKLFF
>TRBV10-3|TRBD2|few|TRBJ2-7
TGTGCCATCGGGACTAGCGCCTCCTACGAGCAGTACTTC
CAIGTSASYEQYF
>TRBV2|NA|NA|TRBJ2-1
TGTGCCAGCAGTGAAGCATCAGGGGCCCTACGCAATGAGCAGTTCTTC
CASSEASGALRNEQFF
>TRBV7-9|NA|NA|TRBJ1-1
TGTTCCAGCAGCTTAGTGGGGGGCACTGAAGCTTTCTTT
CSSSLVGGTEAFF
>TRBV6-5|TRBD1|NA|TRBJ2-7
TGTGCCAGCAGTCCCCAAGACAGGGATTTCGAGCAGTACTTC
CASSPQDRDFEQYF
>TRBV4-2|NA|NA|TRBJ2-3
TGTGCCAGCAGCCAAGAAGAGGGGCAGGGGACAGATACGCAGTATTTT
CASSQEEGQGTDTQYF
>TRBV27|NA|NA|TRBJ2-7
TGTGCCAGCAGTTTAACTACCCCTGGCGAGCAGTACTTC
CASSLTTPGEQYF
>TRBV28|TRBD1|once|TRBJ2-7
TGTGCCAGCAGTCCCCAGACAGGGCGGGTAAGGTCCTACGAGCAGTACTTC
CASSPQTGRVRSYEQYF
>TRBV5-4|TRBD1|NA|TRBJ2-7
TGTGCCAGCAGCACACAGGGGCACAGCTCCTACGAGCAGTACTTC
CASSTQGHSSYEQYF
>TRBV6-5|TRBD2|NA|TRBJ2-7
TGTGCCAGCAGTTACTCTCCTGCGGGAGCCATCGAGCAGTACTTC
CASSYSPAGAIEQYF
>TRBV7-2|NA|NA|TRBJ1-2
TGTGCCAGCAGCCGCGACAGAAACTATGGCTACACCTTC
CASSRDRNYGYTF